The rows below give T cell receptor beta chains drawn from one sample of a study of blood T cell repertoires in COVID-19. TCRdb's copy holds only in-frame clones and misses some; the assay was immunoSEQ multiplex PCR. The sample has about 200,000 clones; around nine tenths are singletons. Sequencing was carried out using peripheral blood. These receptor sequences come from a man aged 60 to 69 with acute or convalescent COVID-19. The CDR3 runs from the conserved cysteine through the conserved F or W. The D gene is left open where the match is weak. Some rows have no size entry. The others give once, few or many, or a class for an expanded clone.

DNA | CDR3 | J | length | V | size | D
TGTGCCAGCTCACGGCTTAATTCACCCCTCCACTTT | CASSRLNSPLHF | TRBJ1-6 | 12 | TRBV18 | - | -
TGTGCCAGCAGCGGCGACAGGGTCCATAATTCACCCCTCCACTTT | CASSGDRVHNSPLHF | TRBJ1-6 | 15 | TRBV5-4 | - | TRBD1
TGTGCCACCAGTGATTCGGGACAGGGGGCGCGGGTGAATGAGCAGTTCTTC | CATSDSGQGARVNEQFF | TRBJ2-1 | 17 | TRBV24-1 | - | TRBD1
TGTGCCAGCAGCTTAGGGACAGGGCGAACCCAGTACTTC | CASSLGTGRTQYF | TRBJ2-5 | 13 | TRBV7-2 | - | TRBD1
TGTGCCAGTACCTTAATCCGGGTCGGAAATTCACCCCTCCACTTT | CASTLIRVGNSPLHF | TRBJ1-6 | 15 | TRBV19 | - | -
TGCGCCAGCAGTGAGTCGTCGACAGGACGAGGAGACACCATATATTTT | CASSESSTGRGDTIYF | TRBJ1-3 | 16 | TRBV10-1 | - | -
TGCAGCGCACTGACAGGAGGCAACCAGCCCCAGCATTTT | CSALTGGNQPQHF | TRBJ1-5 | 13 | TRBV29-1 | - | -
TGTGCCAGCAGCTACTCAGGGATCCGAGAGACCCAGTACTTC | CASSYSGIRETQYF | TRBJ2-5 | 14 | TRBV7-8 | - | -
TGCGCCAGCAGCCAGTCTCTTGAGGTCGGCTACGAGCAGTACTTC | CASSQSLEVGYEQYF | TRBJ2-7 | 15 | TRBV4-1 | - | -
TGTGCCATCAGGGTAGCCCCAGGGTACGAGCAGTACTTC | CAIRVAPGYEQYF | TRBJ2-7 | 13 | TRBV10-3 | - | -
TGTGCCAGCAGTGAAAGCGGGGGGAGAGGTCGACTAAACTATGGCTACACCTTC | CASSESGGRGRLNYGYTF | TRBJ1-2 | 18 | TRBV2 | - | -
TGCGCCAGCAGCCAAGATCGGGGGGACGGGGAGCTGTTTTTT | CASSQDRGDGELFF | TRBJ2-2 | 14 | TRBV4-1 | - | TRBD2
TGCAGCGCCCGATCCGCGGGGGGCCCGAACACTGAAGCTTTCTTT | CSARSAGGPNTEAFF | TRBJ1-1 | 15 | TRBV29-1 | - | -
TGTGCCAGCAGCCTAAACAGGGGGCCTAGCAATCAGCCCCAGCATTTT | CASSLNRGPSNQPQHF | TRBJ1-5 | 16 | TRBV11-2 | - | TRBD1
TGTGCCAGCAGTGATCAAGCGGGGGGCTCCTACGAGCAGTACTTC | CASSDQAGGSYEQYF | TRBJ2-7 | 15 | TRBV6-1 | - | TRBD2
TGTGCCAGTAGGACCGGGACAGGGGATGGCTACACCTTC | CASRTGTGDGYTF | TRBJ1-2 | 13 | TRBV19 | - | TRBD1
TGTGCCAGTGGCCAGGGGACGCGGAGCAATCAGCCCCAGCATTTT | CASGQGTRSNQPQHF | TRBJ1-5 | 15 | TRBV19 | - | -
TGCGCCAGCAGCTTGGTACCTAGCGGGGGCCAAGAGACCCAGTACTTC | CASSLVPSGGQETQYF | TRBJ2-5 | 16 | TRBV5-1 | - | TRBD2
TGTGCCAGCAGTTCGGACAGGGGGGGCACAGATACGCAGTATTTT | CASSSDRGGTDTQYF | TRBJ2-3 | 15 | TRBV2 | - | TRBD1
TGTGCCAGCAGTGACACGAGGGACTATGGCTACACCTTC | CASSDTRDYGYTF | TRBJ1-2 | 13 | TRBV2 | - | -
TGTGCCAGCTCACCTAGAACAGGGGGCAGTTCTAATGAAAAACTGTTTTTT | CASSPRTGGSSNEKLFF | TRBJ1-4 | 17 | TRBV18 | - | TRBD1
TGTGCCAGCAGTCGTGCTACAGGGGCGGAGACCCAGTACTTC | CASSRATGAETQYF | TRBJ2-5 | 14 | TRBV3-1/TRBV3-2 | - | TRBD1
TGCAGCGTCGAGGGGGCCTCGAACACAGATACGCAGTATTTT | CSVEGASNTDTQYF | TRBJ2-3 | 14 | TRBV29-1 | few | TRBD1
TGTGCCAGCAGTTTAGCGGGGGGACACGGCACAGATACGCAGTATTTT | CASSLAGGHGTDTQYF | TRBJ2-3 | 16 | TRBV27 | - | TRBD2
TGTGCCAGCAGCCAAGGGCTAGCGGGGGGTGGTGAGCAGTTCTTC | CASSQGLAGGGEQFF | TRBJ2-1 | 15 | TRBV3-1/TRBV3-2 | few | TRBD2
TGTGCCAGTAGTCTTGAGGGCGGGGGGGATACGCAGTATTTT | CASSLEGGGDTQYF | TRBJ2-3 | 14 | TRBV19 | - | TRBD2
TGTGCCAGCCAGGTGGCTAGCGGGGGGGCTTGGGAGACCCAGTACTTC | CASQVASGGAWETQYF | TRBJ2-5 | 16 | TRBV5-4 | - | TRBD2
TGTGCCTGGAGTGTAGCCCCGGTCTCTGGAAACACCATATATTTT | CAWSVAPVSGNTIYF | TRBJ1-3 | 15 | TRBV30 | - | -
TGTGCCAGCAGTTTATGGGGGGGGAGGGGCTACGAGCAGTACTTC | CASSLWGGRGYEQYF | TRBJ2-7 | 15 | TRBV27 | - | TRBD2
TGTGCCAGTAGTCCTCTTGGGCGCCTCTCCATGAACACTGAAGCTTTCTTT | CASSPLGRLSMNTEAFF | TRBJ1-1 | 17 | TRBV19 | - | -
TGCGCCAGCAGTGAGTTTGGGAGAGAAAAACTGTTTTTT | CASSEFGREKLFF | TRBJ1-4 | 13 | TRBV10-1 | - | -
TGTGCCATCAGCGACACCGCAGGGTCAGGAAACACCATATATTTT | CAISDTAGSGNTIYF | TRBJ1-3 | 15 | TRBV10-3 | - | -
TGTGCCAGCAGCCAGACCAAAGGCGGAACTGGAAACACCATATATTTT | CASSQTKGGTGNTIYF | TRBJ1-3 | 16 | TRBV3-1/TRBV3-2 | few | -
TGTGCCAGCAGAGAGACAGGGAATAGCAATCAGCCCCAGCATTTT | CASRETGNSNQPQHF | TRBJ1-5 | 15 | TRBV2 | - | TRBD1
TGTGCCAGCAGCTTAGGTGGAGAGTCTTCACCCCTCCACTTT | CASSLGGESSPLHF | TRBJ1-6 | 14 | TRBV7-2 | - | -
TGTGCCAGCAGCTTATTTGGACTAGCGGGGGGAAGCTCCACCGGGGAGCTGTTTTTT | CASSLFGLAGGSSTGELFF | TRBJ2-2 | 19 | TRBV7-3 | few | TRBD2
TGTGCCAGCAGCCAAGGCGGGACAGGGGTAGCAGATACGCAGTATTTT | CASSQGGTGVADTQYF | TRBJ2-3 | 16 | TRBV14 | - | TRBD1
TGTGCCAGCAGCTTGGGACAGGCTACCTACGAGCAGTACTTC | CASSLGQATYEQYF | TRBJ2-7 | 14 | TRBV5-4 | - | -
TGTGCCGCACAGGGGGATAATTCACCCCTCCACTTT | CAAQGDNSPLHF | TRBJ1-6 | 12 | TRBV6-5 | - | TRBD1
TGCGCCAGCAGCTTTAACCCGGGACAGGGGGCGTACGAGCAGTACTTC | CASSFNPGQGAYEQYF | TRBJ2-7 | 16 | TRBV5-1 | - | TRBD1
TGTGCCAGCAGCTTGGATGACAAGAACTATGGCTACACCTTC | CASSLDDKNYGYTF | TRBJ1-2 | 14 | TRBV5-4 | - | -
TGCGCCAGCAGCCCTACCCCTAGCGGGGGCTACAATGAGCAGTTCTTC | CASSPTPSGGYNEQFF | TRBJ2-1 | 16 | TRBV5-1 | - | TRBD2
TGTGCCAGCAGCTTGCCGACTAGCGGGTACAATGAGCAGTTCTTC | CASSLPTSGYNEQFF | TRBJ2-1 | 15 | TRBV5-4 | few | TRBD2
TGCGCCAGCAGCCAGTCGACAGGGGGGAGGAATGAGCAGTTCTTC | CASSQSTGGRNEQFF | TRBJ2-1 | 15 | TRBV5-1 | - | TRBD1
TGTGCCAGCAGCCCACTCAGGGGGCAGACCCCCTACGAGCAGTACTTC | CASSPLRGQTPYEQYF | TRBJ2-7 | 16 | TRBV11-2 | - | TRBD1
TGTGCCAGCAGTGGGACAGTGACTACCTACGAGCAGTACTTC | CASSGTVTTYEQYF | TRBJ2-7 | 14 | TRBV6-6 | - | TRBD1
TGTGCCAGCAGTTTACCGGGGAACTATGGCTACACCTTC | CASSLPGNYGYTF | TRBJ1-2 | 13 | TRBV28 | - | -
TGTGCCAGCTCACGGGGACAGGGCGACACTGAAGCTTTCTTT | CASSRGQGDTEAFF | TRBJ1-1 | 14 | TRBV18 | - | TRBD1